What follows is one TCR beta chain and its context. This clone occurred once. Its antigen is unknown. Qualities for individual bases were not recorded, and no much larger clone is one base off. The data originate from a study of shared clonotypes between healthy human individuals (TCRdb year 2020). Describing the broader study: A couple of women and three men aged 18 to 49 years were included in the cohort. Per donor, three plates each were used for CD4 naive and CD4 memory, two for CD8 naive, and one for CD8 memory. The study deeply sequenced blood TCR repertoires of about 5 healthy adults to estimate repertoire size and the extent of clonotype sharing between individuals. Libraries were prepared and TCR repertoires were sequenced by different laboratories using diverse techniques, in order to increase sequencing depth and limit assay-specific biases. Per donor, leukapheresis produced somewhere between about 0.9 and 9.5 billion PBMCs. Findings and caveats that apply to the study as a whole: Rarefaction of sorted-subset datasets indicated incomplete sequencing despite the large sequencing depth. Only blood was sampled, and tissue TCR repertoires likely differ from those in blood. When four donors were compared, the shared fraction of clonotypes was around 5.1% for naive CD4, over 3% for naive CD8, 2% to 2.5% for memory CD4, and 0.35% to 0.4% for memory CD8. The genetic and exposure-history diversity represented was limited by the small number of donors. Larger estimated clonotype richness was generally found for naive subsets than for memory subsets. Pairwise subsampling led to the expectation that sequencing depth would affect the degree of clonotype sharing among donors. Compared with non-shared clonotypes, clonotypes shared by all four sorted-subset donors had higher generation probabilities.

Using the deep immunoSEQ assay, multiplex PCR amplified TCR CDR3 regions from genomic DNA. Extracted genomic DNA from each cell subset was distributed evenly across all wells of several immunoSEQ 96-well plates, and each plate was treated as a replicate. For sorted subsets, approximately 210 ng of genomic DNA, equivalent to 25,000 to 35,000 T cell genomes, went into each replicate PCR. The purified libraries were quantified using a Qubit 3.0 fluorometer, sized with a Bioanalyzer 2100, and then quantified again using the KAPA Library Quantification kit. Every immunoSEQ 96-well plate was sequenced on a separate single-read 150-cycle Illumina NextSeq 550 flow cell. On the authors' methods: The immunoSEQ output contained only junctional sequences without quality scores, so filtering could not match that applied to full-length reads. Sequences were annotated with PyIR, a Python wrapper for IgBLAST v1.9, using IMGT germline references to assign V/J genes and CDR3. Reads with weak V/J assignments (E-value above 1e-6), missing CDR3, stop codons, out-of-frame junctions, or ambiguous translated residues were removed. V3J clonotypes were defined by identical inferred V gene, J gene, and CDR3 amino acid sequence. Percentage overlap between repertoires was calculated by dividing the number of shared unique clonotypes by the size of the smaller repertoire. Repertoire richness was assessed with RTK rarefaction, the Chao1 estimator, and Recon v2.1 estimates of unobserved clonotypes. Generation probabilities for all TCRbeta clonotypes obtained by the gDNA method from a few donors were computed using OLGA. Sourced from immuneACCESS, this table was stored by TCRdb with only in-frame sequences that have V and J called. A share of the clones is absent; for the studies checked, an unresolved V gene accounts for under half, and the remainder has no known explanation. That table supplies the V and J calls and clone size; D and trimming were determined from the DNA. For this sample the table gives about 2.1 million clones, of which just over 90% were detected only once. The top ten clones comprise about 1.7% of the sample.

Clipping removes 2 bases from V and 10 bases from J, with 11 as the unmatched junction base count. The germline V gene yields SGDLS for CDR1 and YYNGEE for CDR2. Counted from cysteine to phenylalanine, this CDR3 has 15 amino acids. The only DNA kept is the CDR3, 45 bases in frame from the first base. CD8 naive samples were obtained by positive selection for CCR7 among CD45RO-negative cells, yielding a CD45RA+CCR7+ population from which TemRA cells were excluded. Donors were healthy HIV-negative adults with no recently reported acute infections or vaccinations. All donors were Caucasian adults living in Nashville, Tennessee, USA. After blood collection by leukapheresis, PBMCs were isolated using Ficoll-Histopaque density gradient centrifugation and then cryopreserved in the vapor phase of liquid nitrogen. Analytical flow cytometry was used to check the purity and quantity of each magnetically sorted T cell population. Each sorted fraction had its genomic DNA isolated and then quantified by UV absorbance on a Nanodrop 2000c.

Material for sequencing was naive CD8+ T cells from PBMCs. What the cell subset or site label conveys for this sample: CD45RA+CCR7+. This receptor was taken from a young man in good health. Some clones in this sample may be carry-over from other donors' samples. The receptor chain draws on TRBV9 and TRBJ1-4, with 7 middle bases fitting TRBD1. The CDR3 amino acid sequence is: CASSVGDSADAKLFF. The DNA is as follows: TGTGCCAGCAGCGTTGGGGACAGCGCCGATGCAAAACTGTTTTTT.